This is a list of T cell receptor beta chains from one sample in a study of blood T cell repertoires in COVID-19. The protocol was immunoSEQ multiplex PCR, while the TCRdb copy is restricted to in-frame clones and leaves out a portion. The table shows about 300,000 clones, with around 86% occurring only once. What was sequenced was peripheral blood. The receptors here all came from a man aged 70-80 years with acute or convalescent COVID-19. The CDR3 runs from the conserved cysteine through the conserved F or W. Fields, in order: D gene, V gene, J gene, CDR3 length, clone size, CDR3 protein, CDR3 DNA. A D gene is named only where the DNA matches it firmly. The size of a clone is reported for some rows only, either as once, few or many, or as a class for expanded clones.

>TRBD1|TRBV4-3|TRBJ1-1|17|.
CASSQVLGQVMNTEAFF
TGCGCCAGCAGCCAAGTTCTGGGACAGGTTATGAACACTGAAGCTTTCTTT
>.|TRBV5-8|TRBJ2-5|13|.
CASSSVYQETQYF
TGTGCCAGCAGCTCCGTGTACCAAGAGACCCAGTACTTC
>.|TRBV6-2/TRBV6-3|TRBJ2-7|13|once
CASSYYHSYEQYF
TGTGCCAGCAGTTACTATCATAGCTACGAGCAGTACTTC
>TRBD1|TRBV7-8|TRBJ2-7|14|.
CASSFDRGRYEQYF
TGTGCCAGCAGCTTTGACAGGGGGCGGTACGAGCAGTACTTC
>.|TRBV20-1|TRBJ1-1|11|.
CSAIIAREAFF
TGCAGTGCAATAATTGCCAGAGAAGCTTTCTTT
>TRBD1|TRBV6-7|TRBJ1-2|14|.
CASSGDRGTDGYTF
TGTGCCAGCAGTGGGGACAGGGGGACGGATGGCTACACCTTC
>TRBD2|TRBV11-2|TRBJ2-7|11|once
CASGLAHEQYF
TGTGCCAGCGGACTAGCCCACGAGCAGTACTTC
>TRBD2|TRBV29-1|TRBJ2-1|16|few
CSVRGGGAFPSNEQFF
TGCAGCGTGCGAGGCGGGGGGGCCTTCCCTTCCAATGAGCAGTTCTTC
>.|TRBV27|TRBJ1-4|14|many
CASSLVGEGEKLFF
TGTGCCAGCAGTTTGGTCGGGGAGGGTGAAAAACTGTTTTTT
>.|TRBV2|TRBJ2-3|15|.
CASSAEGASTDTQYF
TGTGCCAGCAGTGCGGAGGGGGCTAGCACAGATACGCAGTATTTT
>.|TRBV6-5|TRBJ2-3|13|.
CASSPRWTDTQYF
TGTGCCAGCAGTCCGCGATGGACAGATACGCAGTATTTT
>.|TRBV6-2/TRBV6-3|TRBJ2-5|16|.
CASSSRLPRYQETQYF
TGTGCCAGCAGTTCCCGACTACCTAGGTACCAAGAGACCCAGTACTTC
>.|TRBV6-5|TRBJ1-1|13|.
CASKNRVLAEAFF
TGTGCCAGCAAGAACAGGGTGTTGGCTGAAGCTTTCTTT
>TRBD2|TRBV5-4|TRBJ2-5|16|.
CASSGTSGRALETQYF
TGTGCCAGCAGCGGGACTAGCGGGAGGGCCTTGGAGACCCAGTACTTC
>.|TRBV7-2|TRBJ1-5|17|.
CASSPTVGRGRNQPQHF
TGTGCCAGCAGCCCCACGGTGGGGAGGGGTCGCAATCAGCCCCAGCATTTT
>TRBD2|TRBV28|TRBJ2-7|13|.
CASKRGGSYEQYF
TGTGCCAGCAAGCGGGGGGGCTCCTACGAGCAGTACTTC
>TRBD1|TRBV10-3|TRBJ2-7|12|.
CAISEHRGEQYF
TGTGCCATCAGTGAACACAGGGGCGAGCAGTACTTC
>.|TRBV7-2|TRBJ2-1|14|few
CASSTGGFYNEQFF
TGTGCCAGCAGCACCGGAGGATTCTACAATGAGCAGTTCTTC
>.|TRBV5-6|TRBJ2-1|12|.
CASRQMANEQFF
TGTGCCAGCAGGCAGATGGCCAATGAGCAGTTCTTC
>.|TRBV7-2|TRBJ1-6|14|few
CASSLVGGDSPLHF
TGTGCCAGCAGCTTAGTCGGGGGGGATTCACCCCTCCACTTT
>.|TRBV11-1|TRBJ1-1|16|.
CASSVGGQFWLTEAFF
TGTGCCAGCAGCGTCGGGGGGCAGTTCTGGCTGACTGAAGCTTTCTTT
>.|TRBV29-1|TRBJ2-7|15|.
CSVELTVGSPYEQYF
TGCAGCGTTGAATTAACCGTGGGCAGTCCTTACGAGCAGTACTTC
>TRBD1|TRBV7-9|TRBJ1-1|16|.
CASSNRDSPLNTEAFF
TGTGCCAGCAGCAACCGGGACAGTCCATTGAACACTGAAGCTTTCTTT